Listed below are T cell receptor beta chains from one sample, sequenced in a study of T-cell memory formation after mild COVID-19. Each CDR3 protein gets one entry after TCRdb re-called the 5' RACE reads with MiXCR. Of a few hundred thousand distinct CDR3 sequences in the sample, 13% to 15% were seen once. Sequencing was done on a sample of PBMCs or a T cell subset sorted from them (not recorded which). These receptors all come from a man aged 18 to 30 who had mild COVID-19 (a few samples of this study predate the infection). Cell type and time point are not known. CDR3s include the opening cysteine and the closing phenylalanine or tryptophan. Fields, in order: D gene, V gene, J gene, clone size, CDR3 length, CDR3 protein, CDR3 DNA. D genes are given only for firm matches. A clone size is listed for some rows: how often the clone was seen (once, few, many), or a class if it is expanded.

>TRBD1|TRBV5-5|TRBJ1-6|few|16
CASSGDRWTYNSPLHF
TGTGCCAGTAGTGGGGACAGGTGGACCTATAATTCACCCCTCCACTTT
>-|TRBV6-5|TRBJ2-7|-|11
CASRSLSEQYF
TGTGCCAGCCGCTCGCTCTCCGAGCAGTACTTC
>-|TRBV7-6|TRBJ2-2|-|15
CASSLVAGPTGELFF
TGTGCCAGCAGCTTAGTGGCGGGCCCAACCGGGGAGCTGTTTTTT
>TRBD1|TRBV4-1|TRBJ2-1|few|14
CASSLQGAYNEQFF
TGCGCCAGCAGCCTCCAGGGGGCCTACAATGAGCAGTTCTTC
>TRBD1|TRBV5-1|TRBJ1-2|few|13
CASRDRDPYGYTF
TGCGCCAGCAGGGACAGGGATCCCTATGGCTACACCTTC
>-|TRBV4-1|TRBJ2-1|few|15
CASKKQSTFDNEQFF
TGCGCCAGCAAGAAACAAAGTACATTCGACAATGAGCAGTTCTTC
>TRBD1|TRBV3-1|TRBJ1-1|-|13
CASSQSGGEVAFF
TGTGCCAGCAGCCAATCAGGGGGTGAGGTAGCTTTCTTT
>-|TRBV5-1|TRBJ1-1|many|13
CASSLSRDREAFF
TGCGCCAGCAGCTTGTCGAGAGACCGTGAAGCTTTCTTT
>-|TRBV7-9|TRBJ2-2|-|14
CASSFSRNTGELFF
TGTGCCAGCAGCTTTTCCAGGAACACCGGGGAGCTGTTTTTT
>TRBD1|TRBV12-3/TRBV12-4|TRBJ1-1|-|13
CASSEDRATEAFF
TGTGCCAGCAGTGAAGACAGGGCCACTGAAGCTTTCTTT
>TRBD2|TRBV29-1|TRBJ2-3|-|13
CSGETSLGDTQYF
TGCAGCGGGGAGACTAGCCTCGGAGATACGCAGTATTTT
>-|TRBV28|TRBJ2-5|few|15
CASTVPGGLQETQYF
TGTGCCAGCACGGTTCCAGGGGGACTCCAAGAGACCCAGTACTTC
>-|TRBV29-1|TRBJ1-2|few|13
CSVESGTTRGYTF
TGCAGCGTTGAATCCGGGACGACGCGGGGCTACACCTTC
>-|TRBV12-3/TRBV12-4|TRBJ2-3|-|14
CASTLMNREDTQYF
TGTGCCAGCACTCTCATGAACCGGGAAGATACGCAGTATTTT
>TRBD2|TRBV5-1|TRBJ2-3|few|18
CASSARGLAGGRTDTQYF
TGCGCCAGCAGCGCGAGAGGACTAGCGGGGGGGAGGACAGATACGCAGTATTTT
>-|TRBV29-1|TRBJ2-7|-|13
CSVEYTEGYEQYF
TGCAGCGTTGAATATACAGAAGGATACGAGCAGTACTTC
>-|TRBV5-1|TRBJ1-1|few|13
CASSFQAETEAFF
TGCGCCAGCAGCTTTCAAGCAGAAACTGAAGCTTTCTTT
>TRBD1|TRBV11-2|TRBJ2-5|-|18
CASSSKADRGLSGETQYF
TGTGCCAGCAGCTCCAAGGCGGACAGGGGTTTATCGGGAGAGACCCAGTACTTC
>-|TRBV20-1|TRBJ1-2|-|17
CSASPHREEVKSYGYTF
TGCAGTGCTAGTCCTCACAGGGAGGAGGTTAAGTCGTATGGCTACACCTTC
>-|TRBV6-5|TRBJ1-1|-|12
CASSSVATEAFF
TGTGCCAGCAGCTCCGTCGCGACTGAAGCTTTCTTT
>-|TRBV15|TRBJ1-6|few|13
CATGARGDSPLHF
TGTGCCACAGGTGCGAGAGGGGACTCACCCCTCCACTTT
>-|TRBV20-1|TRBJ1-5|few|13
CSATGGPNQPQHF
TGCAGTGCTACGGGGGGACCCAATCAGCCCCAGCATTTT
>TRBD2|TRBV2|TRBJ2-3|-|17
CASSVPVPTGGADTQYF
TGTGCCAGCAGTGTCCCGGTCCCAACCGGGGGGGCAGATACGCAGTATTTT
>-|TRBV7-9|TRBJ1-1|few|13
CASSSSPDTEAFF
TGTGCCAGCAGCTCCAGTCCAGACACTGAAGCTTTCTTT
>-|TRBV25-1|TRBJ2-2|-|14
CASSVRGAAGELFF
TGTGCCAGCAGTGTCCGCGGGGCGGCCGGGGAGCTGTTTTTT
>-|TRBV7-9|TRBJ1-6|-|13
CASRGFYNSPLHF
TGTGCCAGCAGAGGGTTCTATAATTCACCCCTCCACTTT
>TRBD1|TRBV5-4|TRBJ2-7|-|15
CASSLGTTGTVEQYF
TGTGCCAGCAGCTTGGGAACCACAGGGACAGTCGAGCAGTACTTC
>-|TRBV7-9|TRBJ2-5|few|15
CASSFIFGGQETQYF
TGTGCCAGCAGCTTCATATTCGGGGGACAAGAGACCCAGTACTTC
>TRBD1|TRBV7-2|TRBJ1-4|few|14
CASSLARGLEKLFF
TGTGCCAGCAGCTTAGCCAGGGGGCTTGAAAAACTGTTTTTT
>-|TRBV7-2|TRBJ1-6|-|15
CASTGGRALNSPLHF
TGTGCCAGCACCGGGGGCAGGGCACTAAATTCACCCCTCCACTTT
>-|TRBV29-1|TRBJ2-1|-|11
CSVEGFNEQFF
TGCAGCGTTGAGGGCTTCAATGAGCAGTTCTTC
>-|TRBV6-6|TRBJ2-5|-|15
CASSYDPEFQETQYF
TGTGCCAGCAGTTACGACCCGGAATTCCAAGAGACCCAGTACTTC
>-|TRBV7-6|TRBJ2-5|few|13
CASSPGRWETQYF
TGTGCCAGCAGCCCAGGCCGGTGGGAGACCCAGTACTTC
>TRBD1|TRBV20-1|TRBJ2-5|few|14
CSAPLDRLVETQYF
TGCAGTGCTCCCTTGGACAGGTTGGTGGAGACCCAGTACTTC
>TRBD1|TRBV5-1|TRBJ2-1|few|16
CASRSGTGASYNEQFF
TGCGCCAGCAGGTCCGGGACAGGGGCATCCTACAATGAGCAGTTCTTC
>-|TRBV18|TRBJ1-1|-|14
CASSPGGGLTEAFF
TGTGCCAGCTCACCGGGAGGGGGGTTGACTGAAGCTTTCTTT
>TRBD1|TRBV27|TRBJ1-1|few|13
CASSLLQGAEAFF
TGTGCCAGCAGTTTGTTACAGGGGGCTGAAGCTTTCTTT
>-|TRBV6-5|TRBJ2-6|few|16
CASSYSTHSGANVLTF
TGTGCCAGCAGTTACTCGACCCACTCTGGGGCCAACGTCCTGACTTTC
>-|TRBV7-9|TRBJ1-1|-|16
CASSLALAGANTEAFF
TGTGCCAGCAGCTTAGCGCTGGCAGGGGCGAACACTGAAGCTTTCTTT
>-|TRBV18|TRBJ1-5|-|13
CASSGTWDQPQHF
TGTGCCAGCTCAGGGACGTGGGATCAGCCCCAGCATTTT
>TRBD1|TRBV7-3|TRBJ2-2|-|14
CASSRQGVTGELFF
TGTGCCAGCAGCCGACAGGGGGTAACCGGGGAGCTGTTTTTT
>-|TRBV28|TRBJ1-4|-|11
CASSRFEKLFF
TGTGCCAGCAGTAGGTTTGAAAAACTGTTTTTT
>TRBD2|TRBV7-2|TRBJ2-1|-|16
CASSLSQAGGPNEQFF
TGTGCCAGCAGCCTTTCTCAGGCGGGGGGGCCGAATGAGCAGTTCTTC
>-|TRBV9|TRBJ2-5|few|14
CASSVATGRETQYF
TGTGCCAGCAGCGTAGCAACAGGGAGGGAGACCCAGTACTTC
>-|TRBV5-1|TRBJ2-1|few|15
CASSWGQSSYNEQFF
TGCGCCAGCAGCTGGGGACAAAGCTCCTACAATGAGCAGTTCTTC